Each of the 21 T cell receptor beta chains below was sequenced from the same sample in a study of regulatory T cells in long-lasting Graves disease. Time point indicated: newly diagnosed GD, antithyroid drugs for less than 3 months. Following extraction of RNA from PBMCs, that RNA was used to make the TCR library. Combining iRepertoire HTBI primers with Arm-PCR of CDR3 regions, the authors built TCR beta libraries. TCRdb called the multiplex PCR reads again in MiXCR, with one record for every CDR3 protein. Of roughly 520,000 distinct CDR3 sequences listed, around 13% are singletons. This sample also appeared in a second study, on T cells in Graves' hyperthyroidism and ophthalmopathy.

The input for sequencing was peripheral blood mononuclear cells (PBMCs), taken at new diagnosis, from a patient treated with antithyroid drugs. The receptors stem from a woman under 40 with Graves disease.

This clonotype was observed a few times. This chain connects TRBV19 to TRBJ2-1; D call uncertain. The V end lost 7 bases, the J end lost 0 bases, and 10 bases lay between the germline ends. The V gene's germline CDR1 is LNHDA and CDR2 SQIVND (reference sequence). The CDR3 runs 14 residues. CDR3: CASIDGSSYNEQFF. CDR3 in DNA: TGTGCCAGTATTGACGGTTCCTCCTACAATGAGCAGTTCTTC.

The sample holds many counts of this clonotype. V is TRBV30 and J is TRBJ2-2; 7 bases line up with TRBD2. Losses at the gene ends were 1 base for V and 8 bases for J; bases not matched to a gene: 7. The CDR3 contains 14 residues. Germline values: CDR1 GTSNPN, CDR2 SVGIG (reference sequence). Here the CDR3 DNA reads TGTGCCTGGAGTGCTGGCGGGAGCTCGGGGGAGCTGTTTTTT. It specifies CAWSAGGSSGELFF.

This clonotype was observed many times. The J gene is TRBJ1-1, the V gene TRBV12-3 or TRBV12-4; D unclear. Trimming pared 6 bases from V and 0 bases from J, leaving 11 bases between. This CDR3 comprises 14 residues. The CDR3: CASSRDVMNTEAFF. The CDR3 bases are TGTGCCAGCAGCCGTGACGTCATGAACACTGAAGCTTTCTTT.

In its sample, this clonotype was seen a few times. The V gene is TRBV19, the J gene TRBJ1-2, with TRBD1 identical over 7 bases. CDR3 size: 14 residues. V lost 6 bases and J lost 1; bases outside the gene matches: 5. CDR1 and CDR2 (germline): LNHDA, SQIVND (reference sequence). DNA for the CDR3: TGTGCCAGTAGCCGGGACAGATATAACTATGGCTACACCTTC. Translated: CASSRDRYNYGYTF. The variable domain in full, with the rest retrieved from reference TRBV19 and TRBJ1-2, is DGGITQSPKYLFRKEGQNVTLSCEQNLNHDAMYWYRQDPGQGLRLIYYSQIVNDFQKGDIAEGYSVSREKKESFPLTVTSAQKNPTAFYLCASSRDRYNYGYTFGSGTRLTVV.

This clonotype was counted at least ten times. This chain joins TRBV6-1 and TRBJ2-7; TRBD1 might be the D (6 bases). CDR3 length equals 15 residues. Germline assignment: CDR1 MNHNS and CDR2 SASEGT. V was trimmed by 8 bases and J by 0 bases, leaving 17 bases between them. Here the CDR3 DNA reads TGTGCCAGCGCTAAAACAGGGCCGTTCTCCTACGAGCAGTACTTC. Protein product: CASAKTGPFSYEQYF.

Ten or more counts support this clonotype. The chain uses TRBV28 and TRBJ1-1; tentative D call: TRBD1 (5 bases). V was cut by 5 bases and J by 4 bases, with 14 bases left in between. Germline CDR1 and CDR2: MDHEN and SYDVKM. This CDR3 contains 14 residues. CDR3: CASSKRGAGTEAFF. DNA for the CDR3: TGTGCCAGCAGTAAGAGAGGGGCGGGCACTGAAGCTTTCTTT.

Ten or more counts support this clonotype. J is TRBJ1-1 and V is TRBV27; D is possibly TRBD1 (6 bases). V shed 5 bases and J shed 5 bases, with 15 bases lying between them. The CDR3 contains 14 residues. In germline, CDR1 is MNHEY, CDR2 SMNVEV (reference sequence). The DNA of the CDR3 is TGTGCCAGCAGTGGTCCCCAGGGGACGACTGAAGCTTTCTTT. Residues: CASSGPQGTTEAFF.

This clonotype has more than one count but fewer than ten. An end of the junction differs from the germline gene, which may be a read error. The chain is built from TRBV9 and TRBJ2-1; 10 bases are shared with TRBD2. Germline CDR1 and CDR2: SGDLS and YYNGEE. CDR3 length: 15 residues. In DNA form, the CDR3 reads TGTGCCAGCAGCCAAAGCGGGAGGGGGAGTAATGAGCAGTGCTTC. This gives the protein CASSQSGRGSNEQCF.

The count of this clonotype is one. The J gene is TRBJ1-2, the V gene TRBV3-1, with TRBD1 matching over 8 bases. The CDR3 extends over 19 amino acids. The trim removed 4 bases at V and 8 bases at J, leaving 24 bases unmatched. Per the germline V gene, CDR1 is LGHDT and CDR2 is YNNKEL (reference sequence). The CDR3 here is CASSPPRDRPYIPGFGYTF. CDR3 DNA sequence: TGTGCCAGCAGCCCACCCCGGGACAGGCCATACATTCCGGGATTCGGCTACACCTTC.

There are many counts of this clonotype. CDR3 coding DNA: TGTGCCACGAGGGACAGGGATGTGGAGACCCAGTACTTC. Translating it yields CATRDRDVETQYF. The chain joins TRBV10-3 to TRBJ2-5, with TRBD1 matching 9 bases. Per germline, CDR1 ENHRY and CDR2 SYGVKD. Trimming at V came to 10 bases and at J to 5 bases, leaving 8 bases not matched to a gene. The CDR3 covers 13 residues.

The chain links TRBV3-1 to TRBJ2-7; the match to TRBD2 covers 10 bases. Trimming took 4 bases from V and 0 from J; bases not matched to a gene: 3. Germline V gene lookup returns CDR1 LGHDT and CDR2 YNNKEL (reference sequence). The CDR3 extends over 15 amino acids. The CDR3 loop is CASSPQRGGSYEQYF. CDR3 sequence (DNA): TGTGCCAGCAGCCCCCAGCGGGGGGGCTCCTACGAGCAGTACTTC.

This clonotype came up many times. The rearrangement joins TRBV3-1 to TRBJ2-1; 12 bases fit TRBD2. The germline V gene has CDR1 LGHDT and CDR2 YNNKEL (reference sequence). The CDR3 is 16 residues long. V was pared by 0 bases and J by 6 bases, with 3 bases of the junction left unmatched. The CDR3 loop is CASSQDASGRVNEQFF. The CDR3 DNA reads as TGTGCCAGCAGCCAAGATGCTAGCGGGAGGGTCAATGAGCAGTTCTTC.

This clonotype was detected only a few times. The chain has TRBV15 and TRBJ2-7, with D possibly matching TRBD2 (5 bases). This CDR3 has 15 amino acids. Deletions cut 0 bases from V and 3 bases from J, with 12 bases between. Germline-derived CDR1 and CDR2 are LNHNV and YYDKDF (reference sequence). In nucleotides, the CDR3 is TGTGCCACCAGCAGAGAAGAATTTGGGAGCTACGAGCAGTACTTC. Encoded protein: CATSREEFGSYEQYF.

There are a few counts of this clonotype. The chain is built from TRBV14 and TRBJ2-7; no firm D call. CDR1 SGHDN and CDR2 FVKESK come from the germline V gene. V dropped 0 bases and J dropped 0 bases, with 6 bases sitting between them. The CDR3 consists of 14 residues. The CDR3 protein is CASSQDLISYEQYF. As DNA, the CDR3 is TGTGCCAGCAGCCAAGATCTGATCTCCTACGAGCAGTACTTC.

This clonotype was seen many times. The chain is built from TRBV2 and TRBJ2-1, with 14 bases lining up with TRBD2. The germline V gene has CDR1 SNHLY and CDR2 FYNNEI. This CDR3 region has 16 residues. Germline trimming cut 6 bases from V and 4 bases from J; bases unmatched to any gene: 5. CDR3 sequence reads: CASRERLAGGYNEQFF. The CDR3, as DNA: TGTGCCAGCAGGGAGCGACTAGCGGGAGGGTACAATGAGCAGTTCTTC. Filled out from reference TRBV2 and TRBJ2-1, the complete variable domain reads EPEVTQTPSHQVTQMGQEVILRCVPISNHLYFYWYRQILGQKVEFLVSFYNNEISEKSEIFDDQFSVERPDGSNFTLKIRSTKLEDSAMYFCASRERLAGGYNEQFFGPGTRLTVL.

V and J are TRBV6-1 and TRBJ2-2; TRBD1 is a possible D gene (6 bases). Trimming stripped 6 bases from V and 3 bases from J, with 14 bases between. From germline, CDR1 is MNHNS and CDR2 SASEGT. The CDR3 sequence is 15 residues long. CDR3 nucleotide sequence: TGTGCCAGCAGGCGAAACAGGGCGCACACCGGGGAGCTGTTTTTT. Amino acid sequence: CASRRNRAHTGELFF.

This clonotype was seen at least ten times. The genes are TRBV10-3 and TRBJ2-1; the D call may be TRBD1 or TRBD2 (5 bases each). The V end lost 7 bases, the J end lost 8 bases, and 18 bases lay between the germline ends. In germline, CDR1 is ENHRY, CDR2 SYGVKD. This CDR3 has 14 residues. CDR3 sequence: CAINPGTVGDEQFF. As DNA, the CDR3 is TGTGCCATCAATCCCGGGACCGTCGGGGATGAGCAGTTCTTC.

The genes are TRBV6-5 and TRBJ1-2, with 10 bases that match TRBD1. CDR3 size: 15 residues. Germline trimming cut 2 bases from V and 6 bases from J; bases unmatched to any gene: 6. The germline V gene encodes CDR1 MNHEY and CDR2 SVGAGI. The CDR3 sequence is CASSYTPTGGDGYTF. CDR3 coding DNA: TGTGCCAGCAGTTACACCCCGACAGGGGGCGATGGCTACACCTTC.

This clonotype was detected ten times or more. The genes are TRBV28 and TRBJ1-1; possible D gene TRBD1, 6 bases. V lost 2 bases and J 9 bases, leaving 16 bases between the germline ends. The CDR3 consists of 14 residues. CDR1 is MDHEN and CDR2 is SYDVKM in the germline V gene. The CDR3 DNA reads TGTGCCAGCAGTTTAACCAGGGGCAACCCCAAAGCTTTCTTT. Residues: CASSLTRGNPKAFF.

This clonotype appeared many times. The genes are TRBV10-3 and TRBJ1-2, with unresolved D. CDR1 and CDR2 from the germline V gene are ENHRY and SYGVKD. V shed 11 bases and J shed 0 bases, with 22 bases lying between them. The CDR3 totals 16 residues. In DNA form, the CDR3 reads TGTGCCTCGACCCCCCGGGCAGGTCAAGCTAACTATGGCTACACCTTC. Translating gives CASTPRAGQANYGYTF.

V usage is TRBV28 and J usage is TRBJ2-3; D tentatively reads TRBD1 or TRBD2 (7 bases each). Deletions cut 6 bases from V and 5 bases from J, with 15 bases between. The germline V gene encodes CDR1 MDHEN and CDR2 SYDVKM. There are 14 residues in the CDR3. This CDR3 is CASRGGGTVDTQYF. The DNA of the CDR3 is TGTGCCAGCAGGGGGGGGGGGACAGTAGATACGCAGTATTTT.